Below, one TCR beta chain is given with its context. The data originate from a study of blood T cells in healthy people across ages. Healthy Caucasian individuals from Russia aged about 6 to 90 served as donors. Sample-barcoded 5' priming and a J-beta primer mix drove a second PCR of roughly 7 to 11 cycles. Every single cDNA molecule received a tag from a template-switch adaptor with 12 random nucleotides. One entry per CDR3 protein, called by TCRdb with MiXCR from the 5' RACE reads. The table has approximately 1,000,000 distinct CDR3 sequences, less than 45% seen once; the top ten hold around 14%. Deletions cut 1 base from V and 13 bases from J, with 17 bases between. Per germline, CDR1 SEHNR and CDR2 FQNEAQ (reference sequence). The CDR3 spans 14 residues.

The source is a man in his late teens or twenties in good health. This chain connects TRBV7-9 to TRBJ2-1; D gene uncertain. The specimen was blood. CDR3 nucleotide sequence: TGTGCCAGCAGCTTAGTAACGACACAAGAGACCCAGTTCTTC. Amino acids: CASSLVTTQETQFF.